The 26 T cell receptor beta chains listed next were all sequenced from one sample in a study of T cell responses to AZD1222 COVID-19 vaccine. The assay was immunoSEQ multiplex PCR, and TCRdb's table has in-frame clones only and misses some. The sample shows roughly 110,000 clones, approximately 89% of them seen only once. This material consisted of peripheral blood, taken on day 0 of AZD1222 vaccination. Source of these receptors: an adult in good health.

CDR3: CASSSGVRDGSYEQYF. DNA for the CDR3: TGTGCCAGCAGCTCAGGGGTACGCGACGGCTCCTACGAGCAGTACTTC. The chain joins TRBV7-8 to TRBJ2-7, with D possibly matching TRBD1 (6 bases). The length of the CDR3 is 16 residues. CDR1 is SGHVS, CDR2 FQNEAQ, per germline. Trimming shortened V by 4 bases and J by 0 bases, and 16 bases separated the two germline ends.

The chain couples TRBV29-1 to TRBJ1-4; D is unresolved. Germline V gives CDR1 SQVTM, CDR2 ANQGSEA. Trimming removed 5 bases at V and 7 bases at J, with 11 bases between. This CDR3 has 12 residues. The DNA for the CDR3 is TGCAGCGTTCTGCAACGCGGTGAAAAACTGTTTTTT. Residues: CSVLQRGEKLFF.

The chain employs TRBV18 and TRBJ1-1; 8 bases are a match to TRBD1. CDR1 KGHSH and CDR2 LQKENI come from the germline V gene. The CDR3 contains 15 residues. After removal of 7 bases from V and 4 bases from J, the junction contained 11 bases not matched to a gene. CDR3 sequence reads: CASLGQGGGGTEAFF. CDR3 DNA: TGTGCCAGCTTAGGACAGGGAGGGGGTGGCACTGAAGCTTTCTTT.

This rearrangement joins TRBV18 to TRBJ2-7; D is possibly TRBD1 (6 bases). The CDR3 consists of 14 residues. From germline, CDR1 is KGHSH and CDR2 LQKENI. Trimming took off 2 bases at V and 3 bases at J, with 11 bases between the two ends. CDR3: CASSPIGQSYEQYF. For the CDR3, the DNA is TGTGCCAGCTCACCAATTGGACAGAGCTACGAGCAGTACTTC.

The rearrangement links TRBV18 to TRBJ2-3, with 9 positions matching TRBD2. Per the germline V gene, CDR1 is KGHSH and CDR2 is LQKENI. J lost 5 bases, V lost 3 bases, and 9 bases had no gene match. The CDR3 loop spans 16 amino acids. CDR3 DNA: TGTGCCAGCTCACCTCTTAGGCGGGGGGGCGGAGATACGCAGTATTTT. As protein: CASSPLRRGGGDTQYF.

The chain couples TRBV5-1 to TRBJ1-6, with TRBD1 identical over 12 bases. Trimming cost V 4 bases and J 0 bases; bases outside gene matches: 14. The CDR3 contains 21 residues. Looked up from germline, CDR1 is SGHRS and CDR2 is YFSETQ. The CDR3 loop is CASSAAGTGGFLSSYNSPLHF. The DNA of the CDR3 is TGCGCCAGCAGCGCTGCCGGGACAGGGGGCTTCCTCAGCTCCTATAATTCACCCCTCCACTTT.

The rearrangement joins TRBV6-5 to TRBJ1-1, with D uncertain. V was trimmed by 5 bases and J by 2 bases, leaving 9 bases between them. There are 13 residues in the CDR3. CDR1 MNHEY and CDR2 SVGAGI come from the germline V gene. CDR3 amino acids: CASSPGPNTEAFF. As DNA, the CDR3 is TGTGCCAGCAGTCCTGGACCTAACACTGAAGCTTTCTTT.

This chain connects TRBV7-3 to TRBJ2-3; D is unclear. Germline-derived CDR1 and CDR2 are SGHTA and FQGTGA. The V and J ends lost 2 bases and 2 bases respectively, with 11 bases between them. CDR3 length: 15 residues. This CDR3 is CASSLQGSYTDTQYF. The DNA for the CDR3 is TGTGCCAGCAGCTTACAAGGCTCTTACACAGATACGCAGTATTTT.

J is TRBJ2-1 and V is TRBV30; D is perhaps TRBD1 (6 bases). V lost 5 bases and J lost 0, with 8 bases in between. The V gene's germline CDR1 is GTSNPN and CDR2 SVGIG (reference sequence). The CDR3 is 13 amino acids. CDR3 region: CAWEGDSYNEQFF. CDR3 DNA sequence: TGTGCCTGGGAGGGGGACTCCTACAATGAGCAGTTCTTC.

The chain carries TRBV19 and TRBJ1-2, with TRBD1 matching 10 bases. J lost 0 bases, V lost 6 bases, and 4 bases had no gene match. The CDR3 consists of 15 residues. Germline values: CDR1 LNHDA, CDR2 SQIVND (reference sequence). This CDR3 reads CASRGQGEANYGYTF. In DNA, the CDR3 is TGTGCCAGTAGAGGACAGGGGGAAGCTAACTATGGCTACACCTTC. Looking up the rest from reference TRBV19 and TRBJ1-2 gives the full variable domain: DGGITQSPKYLFRKEGQNVTLSCEQNLNHDAMYWYRQDPGQGLRLIYYSQIVNDFQKGDIAEGYSVSREKKESFPLTVTSAQKNPTAFYLCASRGQGEANYGYTFGSGTRLTVV.

The chain combines TRBV15 with TRBJ2-7, with D tentatively TRBD1 (6 bases). Germline values: CDR1 LNHNV, CDR2 YYDKDF (reference sequence). The CDR3 has 14 residues. Trimming cost V 3 bases and J 3 bases, with 12 bases left between them. The CDR3 DNA reads TGTGCCACCAGCAGGGGGGACATAGACTACGAGCAGTACTTC. Protein product: CATSRGDIDYEQYF.

This clone was detected once. The chain is built from TRBV9 and TRBJ2-1; TRBD1 matches at 10 bases. J lost 6 bases, V lost 4 bases, and 7 bases had no gene match. This CDR3 region has 15 residues. Per germline, CDR1 SGDLS and CDR2 YYNGEE. CDR3 DNA sequence: TGTGCCAGCAGCCCTGACAGGGGGCAGGGCAATGAGCAGTTCTTC. This codes for CASSPDRGQGNEQFF.

The J gene is TRBJ2-1, the V gene TRBV7-3; 9 nucleotides agree with TRBD2. V trimming: 0 bases; J trimming: 3 bases; junction bases outside the gene matches: 0. This CDR3 has 15 residues. Germline V CDR1 and CDR2: SGHTA, FQGTGA. CDR3: CASSLTSGGYNEQFF. In DNA form, the CDR3 reads TGTGCCAGCAGCTTAACTAGCGGGGGCTACAATGAGCAGTTCTTC. Variable domain in full (rest from reference TRBV7-3 and TRBJ2-1): GAGVSQTPSNKVTEKGKYVELRCDPISGHTALYWYRQSLGQGPEFLIYFQGTGAADDSGLPNDRFFAVRPEGSVSTLKIQRTERGDSAVYLCASSLTSGGYNEQFFGPGTRLTVL.

This chain links TRBV6-4 with TRBJ2-6; TRBD1 matches 7 bases. V was clipped by 4 bases and J by 1 base; unmatched bases: 7. The CDR3 consists of 17 residues. The germline V gene has CDR1 MRHNA and CDR2 SNTAGT. The CDR3 coding sequence is TGTGCCAGCAGTGCCAATGACAGGGAGTCTGGGGCCAACGTCCTGACTTTC. Translation gives CASSANDRESGANVLTF.

The chain carries TRBV24-1 and TRBJ2-3; 7 positions agree with TRBD2. CDR1 is KGHDR and CDR2 is SFDVKD in the germline V gene. V gave up 5 bases and J gave up 0 bases; unmatched junction bases: 4. The CDR3 has 15 amino acids. In DNA form, the CDR3 reads TGTGCCACCAGTGCGCCGGGGGGAAGCACAGATACGCAGTATTTT. This encodes CATSAPGGSTDTQYF.

The chain has TRBV18 and TRBJ2-3; the D is unclear. Germline values: CDR1 KGHSH, CDR2 LQKENI. The CDR3 runs to 13 residues. Deletions cut 4 bases from V and 2 bases from J, with 7 bases between. The CDR3 region has the DNA TGTGCCAGCTCACAGTCTTTCACAGATACGCAGTATTTT. Its protein is CASSQSFTDTQYF.

This clone was recorded once. The rearrangement links TRBV27 to TRBJ1-1; 7 nucleotides align to TRBD1. V lost 8 bases and J lost 2; bases outside the gene matches: 8. CDR3 length: 14 residues. Germline assignment: CDR1 MNHEY and CDR2 SMNVEV (reference sequence). This chain's CDR3 is CASGTARVNTEAFF. The DNA for the CDR3 is TGTGCCAGCGGGACAGCCAGGGTTAACACTGAAGCTTTCTTT.

The V and J genes are TRBV4-2 and TRBJ2-5, with unresolved D. Germline V gene lookup returns CDR1 LGHNA and CDR2 YNFKEQ. V dropped 1 base and J dropped 2 bases, with 11 bases sitting between them. This CDR3 contains 15 residues. CDR3 nucleotides: TGTGCCAGCAGCCAAGGTCTCCCCCCTCAAGAGACCCAGTACTTC. Protein sequence: CASSQGLPPQETQYF.

The V gene is TRBV30, the J gene TRBJ2-6, with D unresolved. The V end was cut by 5 bases, the J end by 0 bases, with 8 bases between. This CDR3 spans 14 amino acids. Germline V CDR1 and CDR2: GTSNPN, SVGIG (reference sequence). CDR3 sequence: CAWLKGSGANVLTF. The CDR3 DNA reads as TGTGCCTGGCTAAAGGGCTCTGGGGCCAACGTCCTGACTTTC.

The rearrangement uses TRBV4-1 and TRBJ1-2; 9 nucleotides match TRBD1. The junction had 4 bases not matched to a gene; V was cut back by 1 base and J by 4 bases. Germline loops: CDR1 MGHRA, CDR2 YSYEKL. The CDR3 totals 15 residues. Written as DNA, the CDR3 is TGCGCCAGCAGCCAAGGTGAGACAGGGGGCTATGGCTACACCTTC. Translated: CASSQGETGGYGYTF.

This chain connects TRBV4-3 to TRBJ2-2; D is unclear. The CDR3 consists of 12 residues. V was pared by 4 bases and J by 8 bases, with 8 bases between. Germline V CDR1 and CDR2: LGHNA, YSLEER. The CDR3 coding sequence is TGCGCCAGCAGCCCCCAATCAGGGGAGCTGTTTTTT. Protein product: CASSPQSGELFF.

For the CDR3, the DNA is TGTGCCAGTAGTATAGTGGCCAAAACCTACGAGCAGTACTTC. Encoded protein: CASSIVAKTYEQYF. The rearrangement joins TRBV19 to TRBJ2-7; D remains unclear. Between the trimmed V and J ends, which lost 1 base and 2 bases, there was a span of 9 bases. The germline gives CDR1 LNHDA, CDR2 SQIVND (reference sequence). This CDR3 has 14 residues.

V usage is TRBV28 and J usage is TRBJ1-2; no clear D gene. CDR3 length equals 13 residues. The V end was cut by 3 bases, the J end by 4 bases, with 9 bases between. Germline V gene sequence: CDR1 MDHEN, CDR2 SYDVKM. The CDR3 DNA reads TGTGCCAGCAGTTTGCTCAGGACCTATGGCTACACCTTC. Protein: CASSLLRTYGYTF.

The V call is TRBV5-4, the J call TRBJ2-5; no reliable D call. The CDR3 is 14 residues long. V dropped 4 bases and J dropped 2 bases, with 12 bases sitting between them. Germline CDR1 is SGHNT and CDR2 is YYREEE (reference sequence). The DNA for the CDR3 is TGTGCCAGCAGCCTGGAAGGACGGCAAGAGACCCAGTACTTC. Translation: CASSLEGRQETQYF.

The chain carries TRBV7-2 and TRBJ2-7, with 11 bases that match TRBD1. Germline assignment: CDR1 SGHTA and CDR2 FQGNSA. CDR3 length equals 14 residues. V dropped 5 bases and J dropped 9; count of bases not matched to a gene: 9. DNA for the CDR3: TGTGCCAGCAGCCCTCAATGGGACAGGGGGTGGCAGTACTTC. Residues: CASSPQWDRGWQYF.

The V gene is TRBV18, the J gene TRBJ1-1; 7 bases are shared with TRBD1. The CDR3 loop spans 14 amino acids. Losses at the gene ends were 6 bases for V and 5 bases for J; bases not matched to a gene: 9. Per germline, CDR1 KGHSH and CDR2 LQKENI. The CDR3 bases are TGTGCCAGCTCGCTACCCCCAGGGGGGACTGAAGCTTTCTTT. Protein sequence: CASSLPPGGTEAFF. The whole variable domain, remainder taken from reference TRBV18 and TRBJ1-1, is NAGVMQNPRHLVRRRGQEARLRCSPMKGHSHVYWYRQLPEEGLKFMVYLQKENIIDESGMPKERFSAEFPKEGPSILRIQQVVRGDSAAYFCASSLPPGGTEAFFGQGTRLTVV.